This T cell receptor (beta chain) originates from a study of response to subunit inactivated influenza vaccine. Findings and limits, study-wide: The authors suggested that every seasonal influenza vaccination recruits few new T cells.

A word on this clonotype: The antigen is not known.

TCRdb passed the RT-PCR reads through MiXCR, listing each CDR3 protein once. Among under 200,000 distinct CDR3 sequences listed, about a tenth were seen once. This CDR3 is 13 amino acids long. Germline V gene data show CDR1 as DFQATT and CDR2 as SNEGSKA (reference sequence). The trim removed 6 bases at V and 7 bases at J, leaving 5 bases unmatched. The sample was non-naive T cells sorted from PBMCs, taken 35 to 45 days after vaccination. The source of this sequence is a man in his forties or fifties who received an inactivated influenza vaccine. The gene calls are TRBV20-1 and TRBJ1-6; 8 bases agree with TRBD1. CDR3 nucleotide sequence: TGCAGTGCCGGACAGGGCATAAATTCACCCCTCCACTTT. Residues: CSAGQGINSPLHF.